Listed below are T cell receptor beta chains from one sample, sequenced in a study of CD8+CD57+ T cells in acquired aplastic anemia. TCRdb recomputed calls from the reads with MiXCR, one row per CDR3 protein. Of around 250,000 distinct CDR3 sequences in the sample, around 82% were seen once. Sequencing was carried out using sorted CD4+, CD8+, or CD8+CD57+ T cells (not recorded which) from PBMCs. The receptors were sampled from a human donor with aplastic anemia. Each CDR3 is given with its conserved first and last residue.

v_call: TRBV19; j_call: TRBJ2-3; cdr3_aa: CASSLAGGAYTEYF
v_call: TRBV11-3; j_call: TRBJ2-5; cdr3_aa: CAGKGARTAQYF
v_call: TRBV13; j_call: TRBJ1-1; cdr3_aa: CASSSLTGNTEAFF
v_call: TRBV4-3; j_call: TRBJ2-7; cdr3_aa: CASSQGPGAYAQYF
v_call: TRBV7-7; j_call: TRBJ1-6; cdr3_aa: CAVLGGAETQYFDF
v_call: TRBV19; j_call: TRBJ2-1; cdr3_aa: CASSLTSGDYYNEQFF
v_call: TRBV7-8; j_call: TRBJ2-3; cdr3_aa: CASSFDPDATALSF
v_call: TRBV11-3; j_call: TRBJ2-6; cdr3_aa: CASSLEVRYGANVLTF
v_call: TRBV7-8; j_call: TRBJ2-1; cdr3_aa: CASSLAGGPGTQEQFF
v_call: TRBV7-2; j_call: TRBJ2-1; cdr3_aa: CASSFQRGAGYGYQFF
v_call: TRBV7-2; j_call: TRBJ1-1; cdr3_aa: CASSLAGGADCGDFF
v_call: TRBV9; j_call: TRBJ2-3; cdr3_aa: CASSGGDRQGRNF
v_call: TRBV6-1; j_call: TRBJ2-1; cdr3_aa: CASGGNSYNEQFF
v_call: TRBV5-1; j_call: TRBJ1-1; cdr3_aa: CASTLQGTGNTEAFF
v_call: TRBV7-3; j_call: TRBJ2-2; cdr3_aa: CASSLVPGQLLF
v_call: TRBV9; j_call: TRBJ1-1; cdr3_aa: CASSVGGLAGDNAFF
v_call: TRBV9; j_call: TRBJ1-2; cdr3_aa: CASSLAGGADYGNTF
v_call: TRBV29-1; j_call: TRBJ2-5; cdr3_aa: CSVEGMGGETQYF
v_call: TRBV9; j_call: TRBJ2-3; cdr3_aa: CASGGGGRETEYF
v_call: TRBV7-3; j_call: TRBJ1-6; cdr3_aa: CASSSSGSWGPIQF
v_call: TRBV11-3; j_call: TRBJ1-2; cdr3_aa: CASSLDLNGLVCGYTF
v_call: TRBV5-4; j_call: TRBJ1-6; cdr3_aa: CASSLRNGGYNSPLHF
v_call: TRBV15; j_call: TRBJ1-6; cdr3_aa: CASSGHGLNSPLHF
v_call: TRBV15; j_call: TRBJ1-1; cdr3_aa: CATSRESARDTKAFF
v_call: TRBV25-1; j_call: TRBJ1-4; cdr3_aa: CASSEQGPADEKLFF
v_call: TRBV5-4; j_call: TRBJ1-1; cdr3_aa: CASSFTSAVMNTEAFF
v_call: TRBV9; j_call: TRBJ2-5; cdr3_aa: CASSRGSRQEHRYF
v_call: TRBV7-9; j_call: TRBJ1-6; cdr3_aa: CASSTQTGERSPLHF
v_call: TRBV7-2; j_call: TRBJ1-5; cdr3_aa: CASSLGGGADYGYQHF
v_call: TRBV19; j_call: TRBJ1-2; cdr3_aa: CASSTSYRGRNYGYTF
v_call: TRBV7-9; j_call: TRBJ2-1; cdr3_aa: CASSFGRSGGRFF
v_call: TRBV7-9; j_call: TRBJ2-5; cdr3_aa: CATSRASEKETQYF
v_call: TRBV7-2; j_call: TRBJ2-1; cdr3_aa: CASSLLSQATQFF
v_call: TRBV25-1; j_call: TRBJ2-3; cdr3_aa: CASSALAGASDTQYF
v_call: TRBV11-3; j_call: TRBJ2-1; cdr3_aa: CASSLMLGGDEEQFF
v_call: TRBV7-3; j_call: TRBJ2-5; cdr3_aa: CASSRASQQETEYF
v_call: TRBV7-9; j_call: TRBJ2-1; cdr3_aa: CASSAVAETQYFGQFF
v_call: TRBV29-1; j_call: TRBJ2-3; cdr3_aa: CSAQSSYDEQYF
v_call: TRBV5-1; j_call: TRBJ2-1; cdr3_aa: CASTPGQYYEQFF
v_call: TRBV29-1; j_call: TRBJ1-6; cdr3_aa: CSVTLGQGSSPLHF
v_call: TRBV20-1; j_call: TRBJ2-7; cdr3_aa: CSARTTSGGWYEQYF
v_call: TRBV11-3; j_call: TRBJ2-5; cdr3_aa: CASSLSVTGGGTQYF
v_call: TRBV7-6; j_call: TRBJ2-5; cdr3_aa: CASSCATGSEAFFF
v_call: TRBV7-2; j_call: TRBJ1-6; cdr3_aa: CASSLIPSGANTGLHF
v_call: TRBV7-9; j_call: TRBJ2-5; cdr3_aa: CASSFERRQGTHEF
v_call: TRBV9; j_call: TRBJ2-5; cdr3_aa: CATSGGVDREKPHF
v_call: TRBV5-6; j_call: TRBJ2-1; cdr3_aa: CASSEWGGGFFNEQFF
v_call: TRBV7-2; j_call: TRBJ1-2; cdr3_aa: CASSYDRGHYGYTF
v_call: TRBV7-2; j_call: TRBJ2-1; cdr3_aa: CASSLAGGGVTEWFF
v_call: TRBV11-3; j_call: TRBJ1-6; cdr3_aa: CASSLKLKGHNSPLHF
v_call: TRBV7-8; j_call: TRBJ2-3; cdr3_aa: CASSLGGGNETQFF
v_call: TRBV11-2; j_call: TRBJ1-5; cdr3_aa: CASAGTSFQRQPQHF
v_call: TRBV9; j_call: TRBJ2-3; cdr3_aa: CASSVAGRSTDQYF
v_call: TRBV9; j_call: TRBJ2-1; cdr3_aa: CASSIDSASYNAQFF
v_call: TRBV7-2; j_call: TRBJ2-1; cdr3_aa: CASSFSRDRGHEQQFF